The clone carrying this T cell receptor beta chain was counted many times. The data originate from a study of spatial heterogeneity in lung cancer. Time point here: sample taken at primary tumor resection. Tumor, nontumor lung or frozen PBMC supplied whole RNA, sequenced without sorting. Donation came from 70 or so patients with untreated early-stage non-small cell lung cancer. In TCRdb, the 5' RACE reads were re-called with MiXCR into one record per CDR3 protein. The table lists about 40,000 distinct CDR3 sequences, roughly 5.5% of them singletons, with 25% in the top ten. The V gene end was trimmed by 4 bases and the J gene end by 4 bases; junction bases not matched to a gene: 9. Germline-derived CDR1 and CDR2 are SGHRS and YFSETQ. The CDR3 consists of 15 residues.

The J gene is TRBJ1-1, the V gene TRBV5-1; 8 bases are a match to TRBD1. This specimen was PBMCs, taken at surgery. This receptor was obtained from a female donor with early-stage non-small cell lung cancer. The CDR3: CASSVTGDSGTEAFF. As DNA, the CDR3 is TGCGCCAGCAGCGTGACAGGGGATTCGGGCACTGAAGCTTTCTTT.